One sample yielded the 26 T cell receptor beta chains listed below, sequenced in a study of blood T cell repertoires in COVID-19. TCRdb keeps only in-frame clones here, not all; method: immunoSEQ multiplex PCR. Here the sample spans approximately 110,000 clones, about four fifths being singletons. Sample: peripheral blood. Receptor source: a woman in her sixties or seventies with acute or convalescent COVID-19.

The V and J genes are TRBV27 and TRBJ2-7; 14 positions agree with TRBD2. Germline loops: CDR1 MNHEY, CDR2 SMNVEV (reference sequence). The junction had 18 bases not matched to a gene; V was cut back by 5 bases and J by 3 bases. The CDR3 totals 20 residues. The CDR3 bases are TGTGCCAGCAGTCCGCGGACGGTACCGGGGGGACTAGCGGGAGTCTACGAGCAGTACTTC. Its protein product is CASSPRTVPGGLAGVYEQYF.

The chain joins TRBV2 to TRBJ1-5; D unclear. V lost 8 bases and J 0 bases, leaving 11 bases between the germline ends. Per germline, CDR1 SNHLY and CDR2 FYNNEI. The CDR3 is 14 amino acids. As DNA, the CDR3 is TGTGCCAGCCGGATAGACAATAGCAATCAGCCCCAGCATTTT. It translates to CASRIDNSNQPQHF.

A single count supports this clone. The genes are TRBV6-5 and TRBJ1-1, with 7 bases aligning to TRBD1. The V segment lost 8 bases and the J segment 6 bases; nucleotides outside the gene matches: 9. Germline CDR1 and CDR2: MNHEY and SVGAGI. This CDR3 spans 13 amino acids. This chain's CDR3 is CASGHRGRAEAFF. For the CDR3, the DNA is TGTGCCAGCGGTCACAGGGGTCGGGCTGAAGCTTTCTTT.

V gene TRBV15 combines with J gene TRBJ1-4; D perhaps matches TRBD1 (5 bases). Per the germline V gene, CDR1 is LNHNV and CDR2 is YYDKDF (reference sequence). V lost 0 bases, J lost 6 bases, and 8 bases lay in between. The CDR3 length is 14 residues. This CDR3 is CATSRDSRDEKLFF. The CDR3 region has the DNA TGTGCCACCAGCAGAGACTCCAGGGATGAAAAACTGTTTTTT.

The chain carries TRBV4-1 and TRBJ1-3, with D possibly being TRBD1 (5 bases). The germline gives CDR1 MGHRA, CDR2 YSYEKL. The CDR3 covers 15 residues. V gave up 1 base and J gave up 8 bases, with 15 bases separating them. CDR3 sequence reads: CASSQGTSGGDTIYF. The CDR3 nucleotides read TGCGCCAGCAGCCAAGGGACCTCTGGGGGGGACACCATATATTTT.

This clone was detected a few times. The V and J genes are TRBV19 and TRBJ1-1; 8 bases map to TRBD1. The CDR3 runs to 15 residues. Germline V gene sequence: CDR1 LNHDA, CDR2 SQIVND (reference sequence). J was trimmed by 1 base and V by 7 bases; bases with no gene match: 8. CDR3 nucleotides: TGTGCCAGTACGGGGACAGGATTCGGGAACACTGAAGCTTTCTTT. Residues: CASTGTGFGNTEAFF.

The V and J genes are TRBV5-6 and TRBJ1-4; D is uncertain. From germline, CDR1 is SGHDT and CDR2 YYEEEE. This CDR3 comprises 17 residues. Trimming stripped 0 bases from V and 8 bases from J, with 20 bases between. CDR3 sequence (DNA): TGTGCCAGCAGCTTGGACCTAATGGACCCGGAGGAGGAAAAACTGTTTTTT. Translation gives CASSLDLMDPEEEKLFF.

V gene TRBV7-8 combines with J gene TRBJ1-1; 7 bases are a match to TRBD1. The V segment lost 5 bases and the J segment 1 base; nucleotides outside the gene matches: 7. CDR3 length equals 15 residues. Germline CDR1 reads SGHVS; CDR2 reads FQNEAQ. The CDR3 DNA reads as TGTGCCAGCAGCCCCCCGAGGGGGCCGAACACTGAAGCTTTCTTT. This sequence encodes CASSPPRGPNTEAFF.

The J gene is TRBJ2-1, the V gene TRBV5-4, with 7 bases fitting TRBD2. The CDR3 runs to 15 residues. Per the germline V gene, CDR1 is SGHNT and CDR2 is YYREEE (reference sequence). V trimming: 3 bases; J trimming: 2 bases; junction bases outside the gene matches: 5. CDR3 loop: CASSSSGIPYNEQFF. CDR3 bases: TGTGCCAGCAGCTCGAGCGGGATCCCCTACAATGAGCAGTTCTTC.

The chain carries TRBV29-1 and TRBJ1-3, with D perhaps matching TRBD1 (6 bases). Germline lookup yields CDR1 SQVTM and CDR2 ANQGSEA. V was clipped by 0 bases and J by 4 bases, with 10 bases between them. The CDR3 consists of 14 residues. In DNA form, the CDR3 reads TGCAGCGTTGAAGAGGGCGACAGGGGAAACACCATATATTTT. Amino acids: CSVEEGDRGNTIYF. The full variable domain, completed using reference TRBV29-1 and TRBJ1-3, is SAVISQKPSRDICQRGTSLTIQCQVDSQVTMMFWYRQQPGQSLTLIATANQGSEATYESGFVIDKFPISRPNLTFSTLTVSNMSPEDSSIYLCSVEEGDRGNTIYFGEGSWLTVV.

The chain recombines TRBV7-9 with TRBJ1-6; unclear D gene. V was pared by 3 bases and J by 0 bases, with 12 bases between. In germline, CDR1 is SEHNR, CDR2 FQNEAQ (reference sequence). This CDR3 spans 17 amino acids. CDR3 DNA sequence: TGTGCCAGCAGCTTTGGTATAGAGAGCTCCTATAATTCACCCCTCCACTTT. It codes for CASSFGIESSYNSPLHF. Full variable domain (outside the CDR3, taken from reference TRBV7-9 and TRBJ1-6): DTGVSQNPRHKITKRGQNVTFRCDPISEHNRLYWYRQTLGQGPEFLTYFQNEAQLEKSRLLSDRFSAERPKGSFSTLEIQRTEQGDSAMYLCASSFGIESSYNSPLHFGNGTRLTVT.

About this clone itself: The junction shows a germline mismatch at one end, possibly a read error. V usage is TRBV7-7 and J usage is TRBJ2-5, with 7 bases matching TRBD1. Per the germline V gene, CDR1 is SSHAT and CDR2 is FNYEAQ (reference sequence). The CDR3 has 13 residues. The CDR3 region is CASSMDRQETQYF. In nucleotides, the CDR3 is TGTGCTAGCAGCATGGACAGGCAAGAGACCCAGTACTTC.

This chain joins TRBV5-1 and TRBJ1-1, with D possibly TRBD1 on 5 matching bases. V was clipped by 2 bases and J by 2 bases, with 13 bases between them. The CDR3 length is 15 residues. Germline V gene lookup returns CDR1 SGHRS and CDR2 YFSETQ. The CDR3 protein is CASSFSTGENTEAFF. The CDR3 nucleotides are TGCGCCAGCAGCTTCTCGACGGGGGAAAACACTGAAGCTTTCTTT. The whole variable domain, filled in from reference TRBV5-1 and TRBJ1-1, reads KAGVTQTPRYLIKTRGQQVTLSCSPISGHRSVSWYQQTPGQGLQFLFEYFSETQRNKGNFPGRFSGRQFSNSRSEMNVSTLELGDSALYLCASSFSTGENTEAFFGQGTRLTVV.

This chain uses TRBV30 with TRBJ1-1; the D gene is possibly TRBD1 (5 bases). With 5 bases removed from V and 3 bases from J, the gap between germline ends came to 16 bases. Germline V gene sequence: CDR1 GTSNPN, CDR2 SVGIG (reference sequence). This CDR3 is built from 14 residues. CDR3 nucleotide sequence: TGTGCCTGGGGACGGGACTTCGGGGACACTGAAGCTTTCTTT. This sequence encodes CAWGRDFGDTEAFF.

The chain carries TRBV5-3 and TRBJ2-7; TRBD1 matches at 9 bases. TRBV5-3 is flagged as an ORF with uncertain function. J gave up 4 bases and V 4 bases, and 9 bases lay outside the gene matches. The CDR3 runs to 15 residues. The CDR3 DNA reads as TGTGCCAGAAGCCACCAGCGGACAGGGGTTTACGAGCAGTACTTC. This codes for CARSHQRTGVYEQYF.

The chain employs TRBV30 and TRBJ2-2; 14 positions match TRBD2. The CDR3 spans 18 residues. Trimming removed 2 bases from V and 0 bases from J; junction bases left unmatched: 5. Germline-derived CDR1 and CDR2 are GTSNPN and SVGIG (reference sequence). CDR3 bases: TGTGCCTGGAGTAGTCTGACTAGCGGGGGGGCGAACACCGGGGAGCTGTTTTTT. It yields the protein CAWSSLTSGGANTGELFF.

The chain carries TRBV11-3 and TRBJ1-1; D is unclear. V lost 2 bases and J 1 base, leaving 5 bases between the germline ends. The CDR3 runs 13 residues. Germline CDR1 and CDR2: SGHNT and YENEEA. Here the CDR3 reads CASSLNQNTEAFF. For the CDR3, the DNA is TGTGCCAGCAGCTTAAATCAGAACACTGAAGCTTTCTTT.

This clone has just one count. This chain joins TRBV9 and TRBJ2-1, with TRBD2 matching 8 bases. The CDR3 contains 15 residues. Germline loops: CDR1 SGDLS, CDR2 YYNGEE. Trimming took 2 bases from V and 2 from J; bases not matched to a gene: 3. CDR3 DNA: TGTGCCAGCAGCGTGAGCGGGGGACCCTACAATGAGCAGTTCTTC. Translating gives CASSVSGGPYNEQFF.

This clone was detected only once. V is TRBV6-2 or TRBV6-3 and J is TRBJ1-5; 7 bases line up with TRBD1. CDR1 is MNHEY and CDR2 is SVGEGT in the germline V gene. V trimming: 3 bases; J trimming: 4 bases; junction bases outside the gene matches: 6. This CDR3 is built from 15 residues. Written as DNA, the CDR3 is TGTGCCAGCAGTTATGAGGACAGGTCAAATCAGCCCCAGCATTTT. It yields the protein CASSYEDRSNQPQHF.

This CDR3 reads CASSVAAGTGELFF. The DNA for the CDR3 is TGTGCCAGCAGCGTAGCGGCAGGGACCGGGGAGCTGTTTTTT. V gene TRBV9 combines with J gene TRBJ2-2, with D maybe TRBD1 (5 bases). The CDR3 consists of 14 residues. The germline V gene has CDR1 SGDLS and CDR2 YYNGEE. V lost 0 bases, J lost 5 bases, and 8 bases lay in between.

This chain uses TRBV19 with TRBJ2-3; 10 bases fit TRBD2. Germline trimming cut 5 bases from V and 1 base from J; bases unmatched to any gene: 6. Germline CDR1 and CDR2: LNHDA and SQIVND (reference sequence). This CDR3 has 16 residues. In DNA, the CDR3 is TGTGCCAGTAGTCTATCTAGCGGGGGCCGCACAGATACGCAGTATTTT. Translated, it gives CASSLSSGGRTDTQYF.

This chain links TRBV9 with TRBJ1-4; tentatively, D is TRBD1 (6 bases). Deletions cut 0 bases from V and 8 bases from J, with 17 bases between. The length of the CDR3 is 16 residues. Germline V CDR1 and CDR2: SGDLS, YYNGEE. CDR3 DNA sequence: TGTGCCAGCAGCGTAGCCGCGACAGGAATGGGAGAAAAACTGTTTTTT. Protein sequence: CASSVAATGMGEKLFF.

The V and J genes are TRBV4-3 and TRBJ2-1; 8 bases are shared with TRBD2. CDR1 and CDR2 (germline): LGHNA, YSLEER. The CDR3 is 15 amino acids. Germline trimming cut 3 bases from V and 2 bases from J; bases unmatched to any gene: 3. CDR3 sequence (DNA): TGCGCCAGCAGCCAGACGGGGGGGACCTACAATGAGCAGTTCTTC. This translates into CASSQTGGTYNEQFF.

This clone was picked up one time. The rearrangement links TRBV3-1 (or the pseudogene TRBV3-2) to TRBJ1-1, with 9 bases that match TRBD1. This CDR3 is 14 amino acids long. V lost 5 bases to trimming and J lost 5 bases; unmatched junction nucleotides: 6. Germline V gives CDR1 LGHDT, CDR2 YNNKEL (reference sequence). In DNA form, the CDR3 reads TGTGCCAGCAGCTCACAGGGGGCGGGTACTGAAGCTTTCTTT. Its protein is CASSSQGAGTEAFF.

The V gene is TRBV2, the J gene TRBJ2-5; 9 bases are shared with TRBD2. The CDR3 extends over 14 amino acids. Germline CDR1 reads SNHLY; CDR2 reads FYNNEI. The trim removed 8 bases at V and 5 bases at J, leaving 9 bases unmatched. The CDR3 spells CASHGTSRSETQYF. The DNA for the CDR3 is TGTGCCAGCCACGGGACTAGCAGGAGCGAGACCCAGTACTTC.

The V call is TRBV5-4, the J call TRBJ1-2; the match to TRBD1 covers 7 bases. V lost 2 bases and J lost 8; bases outside the gene matches: 9. This CDR3 has 14 amino acids. Germline CDR1 reads SGHNT; CDR2 reads YYREEE (reference sequence). The CDR3 DNA reads TGTGCCAGCAGCTTAAGACAGGGCCAGGGGGGCTACACCTTC. Its protein product is CASSLRQGQGGYTF. Looking up the rest from reference TRBV5-4 and TRBJ1-2 gives the full variable domain: ETGVTQSPTHLIKTRGQQVTLRCSSQSGHNTVSWYQQALGQGPQFIFQYYREEENGRGNFPPRFSGLQFPNYSSELNVNALELDDSALYLCASSLRQGQGGYTFGSGTRLTVV.